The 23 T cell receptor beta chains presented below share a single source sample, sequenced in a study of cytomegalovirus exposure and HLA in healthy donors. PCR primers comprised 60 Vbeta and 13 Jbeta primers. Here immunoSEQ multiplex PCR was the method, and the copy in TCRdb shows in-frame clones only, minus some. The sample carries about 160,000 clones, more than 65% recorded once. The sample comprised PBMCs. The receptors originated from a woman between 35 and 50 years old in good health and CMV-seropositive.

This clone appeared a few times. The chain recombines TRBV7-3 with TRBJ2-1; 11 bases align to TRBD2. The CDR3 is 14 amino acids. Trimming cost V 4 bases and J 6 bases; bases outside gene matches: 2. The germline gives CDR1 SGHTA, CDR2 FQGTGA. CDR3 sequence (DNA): TGTGCCAGCAGCTATGGACTAGCGGGCAATGAGCAGTTCTTC. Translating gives CASSYGLAGNEQFF.

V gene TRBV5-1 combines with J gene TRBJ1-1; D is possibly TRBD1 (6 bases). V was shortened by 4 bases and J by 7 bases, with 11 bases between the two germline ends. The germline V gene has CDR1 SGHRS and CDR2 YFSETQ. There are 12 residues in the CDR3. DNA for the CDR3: TGCGCCAGCAGCACAGACAGGTTTGAAGCTTTCTTT. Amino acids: CASSTDRFEAFF.

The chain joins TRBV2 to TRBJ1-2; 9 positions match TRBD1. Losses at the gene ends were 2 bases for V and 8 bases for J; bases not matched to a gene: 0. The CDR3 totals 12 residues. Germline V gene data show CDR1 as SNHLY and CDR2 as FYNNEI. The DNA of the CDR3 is TGTGCCAGCAGTGAAACAGGGGGCGGCTACACCTTC. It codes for CASSETGGGYTF.

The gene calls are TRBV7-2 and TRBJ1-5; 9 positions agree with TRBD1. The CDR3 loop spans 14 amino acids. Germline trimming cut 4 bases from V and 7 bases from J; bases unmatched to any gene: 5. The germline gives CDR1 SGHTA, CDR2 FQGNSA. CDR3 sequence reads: CASSSQGAGQPQHF. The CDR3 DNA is TGTGCCAGCAGCTCACAGGGGGCAGGCCAGCCCCAGCATTTT.

CDR3 residues: CASSIPESLEQYF. CDR3 nucleotides: TGTGCCAGCAGCATTCCCGAGTCGCTCGAGCAGTACTTC. The chain is built from TRBV5-6 and TRBJ2-5; D is unclear. The end of the DNA is better explained by TRBJ2-7, so the J call may be wrong. The CDR3 sequence is 13 residues long. The germline V gene has CDR1 SGHDT and CDR2 YYEEEE.

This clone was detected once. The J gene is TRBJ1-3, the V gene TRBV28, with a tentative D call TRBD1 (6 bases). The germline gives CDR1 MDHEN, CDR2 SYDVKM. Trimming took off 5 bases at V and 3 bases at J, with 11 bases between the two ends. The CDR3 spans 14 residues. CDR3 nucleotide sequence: TGTGCCAGCAGTGAAGGGGGTGTTGGAAACACCATATATTTT. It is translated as CASSEGGVGNTIYF.

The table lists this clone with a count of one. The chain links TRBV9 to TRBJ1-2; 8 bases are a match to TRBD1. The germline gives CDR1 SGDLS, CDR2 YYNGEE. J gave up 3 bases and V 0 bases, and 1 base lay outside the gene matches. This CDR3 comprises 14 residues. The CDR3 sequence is CASSVGGQDYGYTF. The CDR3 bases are TGTGCCAGCAGCGTAGGGGGACAGGACTATGGCTACACCTTC.

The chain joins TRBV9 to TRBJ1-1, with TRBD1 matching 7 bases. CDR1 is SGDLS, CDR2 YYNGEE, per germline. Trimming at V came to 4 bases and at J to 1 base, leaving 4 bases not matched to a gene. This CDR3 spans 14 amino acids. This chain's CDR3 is CASSQGQQNTEAFF. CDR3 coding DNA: TGTGCCAGCAGCCAGGGACAGCAGAACACTGAAGCTTTCTTT.

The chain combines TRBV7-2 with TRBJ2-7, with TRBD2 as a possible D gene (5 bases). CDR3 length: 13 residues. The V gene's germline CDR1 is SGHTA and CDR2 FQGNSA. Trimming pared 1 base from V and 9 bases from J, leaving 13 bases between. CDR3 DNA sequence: TGTGCCAGCAGCTTAGAGGGTCTCGGAGGGCAGTACTTC. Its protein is CASSLEGLGGQYF.

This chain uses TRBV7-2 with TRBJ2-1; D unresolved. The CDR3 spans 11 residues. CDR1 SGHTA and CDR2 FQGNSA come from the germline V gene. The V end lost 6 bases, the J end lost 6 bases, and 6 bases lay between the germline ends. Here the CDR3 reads CASSSSNEQFF. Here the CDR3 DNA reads TGTGCCAGCAGTTCTTCCAATGAGCAGTTCTTC.

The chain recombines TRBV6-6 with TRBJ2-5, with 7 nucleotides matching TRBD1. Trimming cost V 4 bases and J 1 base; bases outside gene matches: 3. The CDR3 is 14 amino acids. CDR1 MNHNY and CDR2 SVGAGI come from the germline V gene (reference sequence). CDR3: CASSLDRFQETQYF. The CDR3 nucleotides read TGTGCCAGCAGTTTGGACAGGTTCCAAGAGACCCAGTACTTC.

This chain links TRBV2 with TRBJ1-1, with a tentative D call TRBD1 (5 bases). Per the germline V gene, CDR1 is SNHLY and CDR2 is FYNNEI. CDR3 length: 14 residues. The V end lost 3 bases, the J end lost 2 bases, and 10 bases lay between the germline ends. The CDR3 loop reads CASSELGTNTEAFF. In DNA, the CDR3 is TGTGCCAGCAGTGAGCTCGGGACTAACACTGAAGCTTTCTTT.

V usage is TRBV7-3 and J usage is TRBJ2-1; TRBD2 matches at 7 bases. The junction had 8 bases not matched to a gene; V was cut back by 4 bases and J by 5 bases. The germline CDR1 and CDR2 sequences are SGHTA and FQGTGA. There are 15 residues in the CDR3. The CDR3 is CASSYFAGENNEQFF. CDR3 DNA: TGTGCCAGCAGCTACTTCGCGGGGGAGAACAATGAGCAGTTCTTC.

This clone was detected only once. The CDR3 DNA is TGTGCCAGCAGGGGGGACAGGTTGTATGGCTACACCTTC. Translated: CASRGDRLYGYTF. The chain recombines TRBV6-1 with TRBJ1-2; the match to TRBD1 covers 8 bases. Germline V lookup: CDR1 MNHNS, CDR2 SASEGT. The CDR3 loop spans 13 amino acids. With 6 bases clipped from V and 5 bases from J, the junction kept 5 bases outside the gene matches.

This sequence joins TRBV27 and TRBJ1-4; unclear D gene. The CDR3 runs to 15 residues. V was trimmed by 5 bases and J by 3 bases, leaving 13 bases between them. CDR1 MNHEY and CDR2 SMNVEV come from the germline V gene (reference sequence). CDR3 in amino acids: CASSLMTGSNEKLFF. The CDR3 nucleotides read TGTGCCAGCAGTCTGATGACGGGTTCTAATGAAAAACTGTTTTTT. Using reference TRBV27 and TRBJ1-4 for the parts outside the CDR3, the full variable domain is EAQVTQNPRYLITVTGKKLTVTCSQNMNHEYMSWYRQDPGLGLRQIYYSMNVEVTDKGDVPEGYKVSRKEKRNFPLILESPSPNQTSLYFCASSLMTGSNEKLFFGSGTQLSVL.

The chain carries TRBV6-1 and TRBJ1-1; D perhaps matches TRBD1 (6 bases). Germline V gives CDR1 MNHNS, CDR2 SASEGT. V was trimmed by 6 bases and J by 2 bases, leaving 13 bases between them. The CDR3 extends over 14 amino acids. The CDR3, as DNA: TGTGCCAGCAGGCCAAATGGGGGCAACACTGAAGCTTTCTTT. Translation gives CASRPNGGNTEAFF.

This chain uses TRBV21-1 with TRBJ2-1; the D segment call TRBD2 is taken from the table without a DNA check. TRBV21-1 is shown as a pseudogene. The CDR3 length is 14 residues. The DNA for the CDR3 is TGTGCCAGCTGTGAGGGCCCTATTTACAATGAGCAGTTCTTC. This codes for CASCEGPIYNEQFF.

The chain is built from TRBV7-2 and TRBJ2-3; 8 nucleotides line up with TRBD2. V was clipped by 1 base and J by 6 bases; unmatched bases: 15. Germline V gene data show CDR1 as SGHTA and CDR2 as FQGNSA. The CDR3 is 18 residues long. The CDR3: CASSLVLLPSGSPDTQYF. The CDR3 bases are TGTGCCAGCAGCTTAGTATTACTCCCAAGCGGGAGTCCCGATACGCAGTATTTT.

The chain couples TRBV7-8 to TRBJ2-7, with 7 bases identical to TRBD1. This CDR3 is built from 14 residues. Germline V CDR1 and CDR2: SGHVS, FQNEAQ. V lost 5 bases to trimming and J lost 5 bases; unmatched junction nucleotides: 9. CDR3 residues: CASSPRGRADEQYF. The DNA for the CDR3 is TGTGCCAGCAGCCCAAGGGGGCGCGCCGACGAGCAGTACTTC.

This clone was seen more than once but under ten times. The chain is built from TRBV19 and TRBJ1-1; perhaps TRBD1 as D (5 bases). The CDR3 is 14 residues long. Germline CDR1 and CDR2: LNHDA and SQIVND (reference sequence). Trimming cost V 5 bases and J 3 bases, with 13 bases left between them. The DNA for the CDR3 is TGTGCCAGTAGTCCGCGGGACGGTTACACTGAAGCTTTCTTT. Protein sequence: CASSPRDGYTEAFF. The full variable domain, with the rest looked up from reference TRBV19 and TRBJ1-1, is DGGITQSPKYLFRKEGQNVTLSCEQNLNHDAMYWYRQDPGQGLRLIYYSQIVNDFQKGDIAEGYSVSREKKESFPLTVTSAQKNPTAFYLCASSPRDGYTEAFFGQGTRLTVV.

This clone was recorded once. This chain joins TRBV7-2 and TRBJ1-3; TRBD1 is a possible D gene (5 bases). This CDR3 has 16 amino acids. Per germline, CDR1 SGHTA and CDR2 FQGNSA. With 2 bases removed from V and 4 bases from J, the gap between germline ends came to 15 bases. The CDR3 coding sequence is TGTGCCAGCAGCTTATCGGGGGGACCCAGAGGAAACACCATATATTTT. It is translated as CASSLSGGPRGNTIYF.

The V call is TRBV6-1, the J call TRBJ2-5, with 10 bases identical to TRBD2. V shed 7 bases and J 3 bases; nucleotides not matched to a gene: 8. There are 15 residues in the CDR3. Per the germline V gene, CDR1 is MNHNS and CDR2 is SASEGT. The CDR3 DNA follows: TGTGCCAGCAATCCCTATAGCGGGGGGAAAGAGACCCAGTACTTC. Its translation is CASNPYSGGKETQYF.

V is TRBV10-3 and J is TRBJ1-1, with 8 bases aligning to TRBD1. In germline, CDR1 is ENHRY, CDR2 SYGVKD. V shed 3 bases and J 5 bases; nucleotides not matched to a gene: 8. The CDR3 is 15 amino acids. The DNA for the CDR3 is TGTGCCATCAGTGACTCAACAGGGGGAGCAACTGAAGCTTTCTTT. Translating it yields CAISDSTGGATEAFF.